The 9 T cell receptor beta chains given below trace back to one sample, sequenced in a study of tumor-infiltrating lymphocytes in primary liver carcinoma. The study co-extracted DNA and RNA from 20-30 mg of unsorted bulk tissue. Starting material of 500 ng total RNA yielded TCR beta cDNA via a constant-region primer. Three nested multiplex PCR rounds of slightly modified ARM-PCR generated TCR beta libraries. It was with TRBV1-TRBV30 forward primers and a C-beta reverse primer that the first two PCR rounds were run, at about 9 cycles each. TCRdb called the multiplex PCR reads again in MiXCR, with one record for every CDR3 protein. Among 100,000 to 120,000 distinct CDR3 sequences listed, 82% were seen once. Sample: liver tumor tissue from sampling region 3. Subset in this sample: tumor region T3, left-lateral pole. All receptors come from a man aged 40-49 years with primary liver carcinoma and hepatitis B virus infection.

Details on this clonotype: At one of its ends the junction is not consistent with the germline gene, which may arise from a read error. The chain is built from TRBV10-2 and TRBJ1-1; 11 positions agree with TRBD1. Germline V gives CDR1 WSHSY, CDR2 SAAADI. The length of the CDR3 is 14 residues. The CDR3 here is CASGQGAANTKAFF. As DNA, the CDR3 is TGCGCCAGCGGACAGGGGGCAGCAAACACTAAAGCTTTCTTT.

Points on this clonotype: A read error is likely, as this CDR3 ends without the conserved phenylalanine or tryptophan. The J gene is TRBJ2-3, the V gene TRBV2; D unresolved. V was pared by 6 bases and J by 5 bases, with 15 bases between. The germline V gene has CDR1 SNHLY and CDR2 FYNNEI. The CDR3 contains 14 residues. The CDR3 DNA is TGTGCCAGCAGGCCCCCGGATGGCATAGATACGCAGTATCTT. It encodes CASRPPDGIDTQYL.

The chain is built from TRBV6-2 or TRBV6-3 and TRBJ1-5; D is possibly TRBD2 (5 bases). With the DNA end fitting TRBJ2-3 better, the J assignment may be wrong. The CDR3 consists of 18 residues. CDR1 MNHEY and CDR2 SVGEGT come from the germline V gene. The CDR3 nucleotides read TGTGCCAGCAGTTACTCGACGGAGGAGTGGGATAGTAATCAGCCCCAGTATTTT. This encodes CASSYSTEEWDSNQPQYF.

For this clonotype: Relative to the germline gene, one junction end is altered; a read error may explain this. The chain employs TRBV5-1 and TRBJ1-5, with D possibly TRBD1 on 5 matching bases. Germline lookup yields CDR1 SGHRS and CDR2 YFSETQ. The CDR3 length is 15 residues. DNA of the CDR3: TGCGCCAGCAGCTTGGGGGGGTCTAGCAATCAGCCCCGGCATTTT. Protein sequence: CASSLGGSSNQPRHF.

This clonotype was seen only once. A read error may account for a junction end that differs from germline. The rearrangement uses TRBV7-8 and TRBJ2-3, with D tentatively TRBD2 (5 bases). CDR1 is SGHVS and CDR2 is FQNEAQ in the germline V gene. The CDR3 covers 16 residues. CDR3 sequence reads: CANSLALMGDPDRQYF. CDR3 DNA: TGTGCCAACAGCTTGGCCCTGATGGGAGATCCAGATAGGCAGTATTTT.

This clonotype was detected once. Its ends do not fully match the called genes, so a read error is possible. The CDR3 DNA reads TGCAGCGTGGGGCAGGGCCACTCTGGGACCAACGTCCTGAGTTTC. The encoded protein is CSVGQGHSGTNVLSF. The V and J genes are TRBV29-1 and TRBJ2-6; D possibly uses TRBD1 or TRBD2 (5 bases each). Germline assignment: CDR1 SQVTM and CDR2 ANQGSEA. The CDR3 has 15 residues. The whole variable domain, remainder taken from reference TRBV29-1 and TRBJ2-6, is SAVISQKPSRDICQRGTSLTIQCQVDSQVTMMFWYRQQPGQSLTLIATANQGSEATYESGFVIDKFPISRPNLTFSTLTVSNMSPEDSSIYLCSVGQGHSGTNVLSFGAGSRLTVL.

In its sample, this clonotype was seen many times. The rearrangement links TRBV14 to TRBJ2-2; perhaps TRBD1 as D (5 bases). The CDR3 has 14 amino acids. V was cut by 2 bases and J by 3 bases, with 7 bases left in between. Germline V lookup: CDR1 SGHDN, CDR2 FVKESK. Here the CDR3 DNA reads TGTGCCAGCAGCCAAATAGGGGACACCGGGGAGCTGTTTTTT. Translating it yields CASSQIGDTGELFF.

This chain joins TRBV28 and TRBJ1-3; a weak D match, TRBD1 (6 bases). CDR1 is MDHEN and CDR2 is SYDVKM in the germline V gene. CDR3 length: 15 amino acids. CDR3 in amino acids: CDSSPLTGTGNTIYF. In DNA form, the CDR3 reads TGTGATAGCAGCCCTTTGACAGGAACTGGAAACACCATATATTTT. Full variable domain (rest looked up from reference TRBV28 and TRBJ1-3): DVKVTQSSRYLVKRTGEKVFLECVQDMDHENMFWYRQDPGLGLRLIYFSYDVKMKEKGDIPEGYSVSREKKERFSLILESASTNQTSMYLCDSSPLTGTGNTIYFGEGSWLTVV.

This chain connects TRBV4-2 to TRBJ2-7, with 8 nucleotides matching TRBD2. This CDR3 contains 16 residues. Losses at the gene ends were 7 bases for V and 7 bases for J; bases not matched to a gene: 18. The V gene's germline CDR1 is LGHNA and CDR2 YNFKEQ. CDR3 sequence (DNA): TGTGCCAGCAACTTGTCCTACGGGAGGGGCACGAGAGAGCAGTACTTC. Its protein product is CASNLSYGRGTREQYF.